These 14 T cell receptor beta chains were all obtained from the same sample, sequenced in a study of CXCR3 chemokines and chemotherapy response in bladder cancer. TCRdb processed the PCR reads anew with MiXCR; each CDR3 protein has one entry. Of several thousand distinct CDR3 sequences in the sample, approximately 15% were seen once. Sampling was carried out from a patient whose treatment included neoadjuvant chemotherapy. Source of these receptors: a human donor with bladder cancer that responded to neoadjuvant chemotherapy.

This clonotype was counted at least ten times. This chain joins TRBV6-5 and TRBJ2-2; no reliable D call. Germline V gene sequence: CDR1 MNHEY, CDR2 SVGAGI. The CDR3 contains 12 residues. V was cut by 6 bases and J by 1 base, with 3 bases left in between. The DNA for the CDR3 is TGTGCCAGCAGCCTGAACACCGGGGAGCTGTTTTTT. The encoded protein is CASSLNTGELFF.

This clonotype was found many times. The chain recombines TRBV11-2 with TRBJ1-4, with D hard to call. The germline V gene encodes CDR1 SGHAT and CDR2 FQNNGV. The CDR3 loop spans 20 amino acids. Trimming pared 5 bases from V and 0 bases from J, leaving 25 bases between. For the CDR3, the DNA is TGTGCCAGCAGCAAGACGAGGCAGATACGTACCGGTGCAACTAATGAAAAACTGTTTTTT. It encodes CASSKTRQIRTGATNEKLFF.

This clonotype is labeled medium-sized. The J gene is TRBJ2-3, the V gene TRBV7-2, with 8 bases matching TRBD2. Germline lookup yields CDR1 SGHTA and CDR2 FQGNSA. J was trimmed by 4 bases and V by 4 bases; bases with no gene match: 7. The CDR3 covers 15 residues. The CDR3 bases are TGTGCCAGCAGCTGGGGGAGCGGGAGTGCAGATACGCAGTATTTT. It translates to CASSWGSGSADTQYF.

This clonotype is classed as medium-sized. The chain carries TRBV18 and TRBJ2-3; 9 positions match TRBD1. This CDR3 region has 15 residues. Germline V gene data show CDR1 as KGHSH and CDR2 as LQKENI. J lost 3 bases, V lost 4 bases, and 5 bases had no gene match. In DNA form, the CDR3 reads TGTGCCAGCTCACAGGGGACAGGGTCAACAGATACGCAGTATTTT. Its translation: CASSQGTGSTDTQYF.

This clonotype has at least ten counts. Relative to the germline gene, one junction end is altered; a read error may explain this. The CDR3 sequence: CASSEVPGATLTF. The CDR3 nucleotides read TGTGCCAGTAGTGAGGTGCCAGGTGCAACCCTAACCTTT. This rearrangement joins TRBV19 to TRBJ1-4; D gene uncertain. The length of the CDR3 is 13 residues. Germline CDR1 is LNHDA and CDR2 is SQIVND (reference sequence).

By sample share, this clonotype is medium-sized. The genes are TRBV10-3 and TRBJ2-3; 8 nucleotides line up with TRBD2. The J segment lost 1 base and the V segment lost 4 bases, leaving 1 base of the junction unmatched. This CDR3 spans 14 amino acids. In germline, CDR1 is ENHRY, CDR2 SYGVKD. Here the CDR3 DNA reads TGTGCCATCAGTGGAGCGGGAGGCACAGATACGCAGTATTTT. As protein: CAISGAGGTDTQYF.

This clonotype is medium-sized by share. The chain carries TRBV5-6 and TRBJ1-1, with TRBD1 matching 8 bases. Per the germline V gene, CDR1 is SGHDT and CDR2 is YYEEEE. V shed 4 bases, J shed 0 bases, and the junction held 2 bases outside the gene matches. The CDR3 extends over 14 amino acids. CDR3 in amino acids: CASSTTGVNTEAFF. The CDR3 bases are TGTGCCAGCAGCACGACAGGGGTGAACACTGAAGCTTTCTTT.

The V call is TRBV11-2, the J call TRBJ2-3; D perhaps matches TRBD1 (6 bases). Germline-derived CDR1 and CDR2 are SGHAT and FQNNGV. V was cut by 5 bases and J by 3 bases, with 18 bases left in between. The CDR3 has 16 amino acids. CDR3 sequence reads: CASSPHREKVTDTQYF. The CDR3 nucleotides read TGTGCCAGCAGCCCCCACAGGGAAAAGGTGACAGATACGCAGTATTTT. The variable domain in full, completed from reference TRBV11-2 and TRBJ2-3, reads EAGVAQSPRYKIIEKRQSVAFWCNPISGHATLYWYQQILGQGPKLLIQFQNNGVVDDSQLPKDRFSAERLKGVDSTLKIQPAKLEDSAVYLCASSPHREKVTDTQYFGPGTRLTVL.

Note on this clonotype: This likely stems from a read error, as it lies one base from a far larger clone. The rearrangement links TRBV6-6 to TRBJ1-1; the D is unclear. The ends were cut back, 4 bases at V and 1 base at J, with 10 bases in the middle. This CDR3 has 14 residues. CDR1 and CDR2 from the germline V gene are MNHNY and SVGAGI (reference sequence). In DNA, the CDR3 is TGTGCCAGCAGTTTCGAGACCGCGAACACTGAAGCTTTCTTT. It is translated as CASSFETANTEAFF.

This clonotype was counted at least ten times. The chain carries TRBV7-9 and TRBJ1-5; 7 bases are shared with TRBD1. Germline V gives CDR1 SEHNR, CDR2 FQNEAQ (reference sequence). This CDR3 spans 17 amino acids. V lost 5 bases to trimming and J lost 0 bases; unmatched junction nucleotides: 10. DNA for the CDR3: TGTGCCAGCAGCCCCGGGACAGACCTTTATAGCAATCAGCCCCAGCATTTT. It yields the protein CASSPGTDLYSNQPQHF. The whole variable domain, filled in from reference TRBV7-9 and TRBJ1-5, reads DTGVSQNPRHKITKRGQNVTFRCDPISEHNRLYWYRQTLGQGPEFLTYFQNEAQLEKSRLLSDRFSAERPKGSFSTLEIQRTEQGDSAMYLCASSPGTDLYSNQPQHFGDGTRLSIL.

Many counts were recorded for this clonotype. J is TRBJ2-7 and V is TRBV12-5; no definite D call. This CDR3 is 11 amino acids long. CDR1 and CDR2 (germline): LGHNT, FRNRAP. The ends were cut back, 5 bases at V and 6 bases at J, with 8 bases in the middle. The DNA of the CDR3 is TGTGCTAGTGGTACAGCTATCGAGCAGTACTTC. It translates to CASGTAIEQYF.

This clonotype was detected many times. This chain links TRBV12-3 or TRBV12-4 with TRBJ1-1, with TRBD1 matching 7 bases. The V and J ends lost 7 bases and 4 bases, in that order; junction bases with no gene match: 9. There are 14 residues in the CDR3. This CDR3 is CASTPTGFGTEAFF. The CDR3 coding sequence is TGTGCCAGCACCCCGACAGGGTTTGGCACTGAAGCTTTCTTT.

This clonotype was seen at least ten times. The chain employs TRBV29-1 and TRBJ1-2; D unresolved. Germline V gene lookup returns CDR1 SQVTM and CDR2 ANQGSEA. The CDR3 sequence is 12 residues long. With 2 bases removed from V and 2 bases from J, the gap between germline ends came to 6 bases. The CDR3 reads CSVETLNYGYTF. The DNA of the CDR3 is TGCAGCGTTGAAACATTAAACTATGGCTACACCTTC.

This chain connects TRBV9 to TRBJ2-7; 11 bases match TRBD2. CDR1 is SGDLS, CDR2 YYNGEE, per germline. V trimming: 2 bases; J trimming: 7 bases; junction bases outside the gene matches: 23. The CDR3 runs to 20 residues. CDR3 region: CASSVGLGLAGSGALGEQYF. DNA of the CDR3: TGTGCCAGCAGCGTCGGGTTAGGACTAGCGGGTTCCGGGGCCCTCGGGGAGCAGTACTTC.